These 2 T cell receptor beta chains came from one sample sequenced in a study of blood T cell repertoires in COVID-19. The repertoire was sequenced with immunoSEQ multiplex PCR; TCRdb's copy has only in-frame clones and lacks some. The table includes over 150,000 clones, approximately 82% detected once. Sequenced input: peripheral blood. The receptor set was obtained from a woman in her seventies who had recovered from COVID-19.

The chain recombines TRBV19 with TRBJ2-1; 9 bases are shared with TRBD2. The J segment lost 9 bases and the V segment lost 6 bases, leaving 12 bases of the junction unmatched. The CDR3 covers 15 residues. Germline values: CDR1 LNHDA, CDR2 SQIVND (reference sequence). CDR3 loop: CASSPVGGRAGEQFF. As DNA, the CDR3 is TGTGCCAGTAGCCCAGTAGGCGGGAGGGCGGGTGAGCAGTTCTTC.

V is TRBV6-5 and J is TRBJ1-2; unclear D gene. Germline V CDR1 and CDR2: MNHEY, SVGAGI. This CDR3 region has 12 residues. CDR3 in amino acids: CASQADNYGYTF. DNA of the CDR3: TGTGCGAGCCAGGCAGACAACTATGGCTACACCTTC.